This T cell receptor beta chain was identified in a study of early T cells in non-severe SARS-CoV-2 infection. Researchers tagged individual cDNA molecules with unique molecular identifiers. TCRdb passed the 5' RACE reads through MiXCR, listing each CDR3 protein once. The sample consists of about 26,000 distinct CDR3 sequences, 4% to 5% of them appearing once. V was shortened by 0 bases and J by 5 bases, with 11 bases between the two germline ends. In germline, CDR1 is MGHRA, CDR2 YSYEKL. This CDR3 region has 15 residues. The sequenced sample was whole blood. The sequence came from an adult who was a healthcare worker with PCR-confirmed SARS-CoV-2 infection or an uninfected control (not recorded which). The chain joins TRBV4-1 to TRBJ2-4, with D unresolved. The CDR3 DNA sequence: TGCGCCAGCAGCCAAGAAGGCAGGAATGAAAACATTCAGTACTTC. Protein: CASSQEGRNENIQYF.